Listed here are 31 T cell receptor beta chains from one sample, sequenced in a study of T cells after yellow fever vaccination. TCRdb called the 5' RACE reads again in MiXCR, with one record for every CDR3 protein. The sample has hundreds of thousands of distinct CDR3 sequences; roughly 14% are singletons. This specimen was PBMCs, taken on the day of the yellow fever booster vaccination. Every receptor here comes from a man aged 25 to 40 who received the YFV17D yellow fever vaccine.

The CDR3 is CASSQTLQGEQYF. The CDR3 DNA reads TGTGCCAGCAGCCAAACATTACAGGGGGAGCAGTACTTC. The chain couples TRBV3-1 to TRBJ2-7, with 7 bases lining up with TRBD1. Germline trimming cut 2 bases from V and 7 bases from J; bases unmatched to any gene: 5. This CDR3 is 13 amino acids long. Germline V gene data show CDR1 as LGHDT and CDR2 as YNNKEL (reference sequence).

This chain links TRBV5-1 with TRBJ2-6, with D maybe TRBD2 (6 bases). The CDR3 loop spans 17 amino acids. CDR1 and CDR2 from the germline V gene are SGHRS and YFSETQ. V was trimmed by 7 bases and J by 0 bases, leaving 17 bases between them. CDR3 nucleotides: TGCGCCAGCGCCCGAATGGACTATATCTCTGGGGCCAACGTCCTGACTTTC. Its translation: CASARMDYISGANVLTF.

The chain has TRBV10-3 and TRBJ1-1; a possible D gene is TRBD1 (6 bases). Trimming removed 5 bases at V and 0 bases at J, with 10 bases between. The CDR3 runs 14 residues. From germline, CDR1 is ENHRY and CDR2 SYGVKD. The chain's CDR3 is CAISLTGMNTEAFF. DNA of the CDR3: TGTGCCATCAGTTTGACAGGAATGAACACTGAAGCTTTCTTT.

The rearrangement links TRBV6-5 to TRBJ2-2, with D maybe TRBD2 (6 bases). Germline V CDR1 and CDR2: MNHEY, SVGAGI. This CDR3 has 15 residues. V lost 2 bases and J lost 7, with 14 bases in between. CDR3 sequence: CASSYMGLDYGELFF. The CDR3 DNA sequence: TGTGCCAGCAGTTACATGGGACTGGATTACGGGGAGCTGTTTTTT.

This clonotype was seen only a few times. The chain is built from TRBV6-2 or TRBV6-3 and TRBJ2-1; TRBD2 agrees at 7 bases. V was pared by 10 bases and J by 6 bases, with 6 bases of the junction left unmatched. The CDR3 extends over 12 amino acids. Looked up from germline, CDR1 is MNHEY and CDR2 is SVGEGT. CDR3 in amino acids: CATSGTGNEQFF. The CDR3 region has the DNA TGTGCCACGAGCGGGACTGGCAATGAGCAGTTCTTC.

This clonotype was picked up a small number of times. This chain links TRBV6-1 with TRBJ2-7; D may match TRBD1 or TRBD2 (5 bases each). The V end lost 11 bases, the J end lost 3 bases, and 17 bases lay between the germline ends. CDR3 length equals 13 residues. In germline, CDR1 is MNHNS, CDR2 SASEGT. The CDR3 is CALARDGYYEQYF. CDR3 DNA: TGTGCCTTAGCCCGGGACGGATACTACGAGCAGTACTTC.

The chain has TRBV10-3 and TRBJ2-3, with D possibly TRBD2 on 5 matching bases. Per germline, CDR1 ENHRY and CDR2 SYGVKD. The CDR3 spans 13 residues. Trimming took 2 bases from V and 3 from J, leaving 6 bases between them. The CDR3 spells CAISEVATDTQYF. The CDR3 DNA reads TGTGCCATCAGTGAGGTAGCGACAGATACGCAGTATTTT.

The chain joins TRBV5-1 to TRBJ2-3, with D perhaps being TRBD1 or TRBD2 (5 bases each). The CDR3 runs 15 residues. The V gene's germline CDR1 is SGHRS and CDR2 YFSETQ. V was trimmed by 5 bases and J by 4 bases, leaving 17 bases between them. CDR3: CASRFLRGTADTQYF. The CDR3 region has the DNA TGCGCCAGCAGATTCCTGAGGGGAACCGCAGATACGCAGTATTTT.

The V call is TRBV13, the J call TRBJ2-1; 9 nucleotides line up with TRBD2. CDR3 length: 14 residues. CDR1 is PRHDT and CDR2 is FYEKMQ in the germline V gene (reference sequence). The V and J ends lost 7 bases and 5 bases, in that order; junction bases with no gene match: 6. CDR3 sequence (DNA): TGTGCCAGCATCCAGACTAGCGGCAACAATGAGCAGTTCTTC. Its protein is CASIQTSGNNEQFF.

The sample holds a few counts of this clonotype. The J gene is TRBJ2-5, the V gene TRBV10-3; TRBD2 might be the D (6 bases). The CDR3 covers 12 residues. Trimming removed 10 bases from V and 2 bases from J, with 11 bases in between. Per the germline V gene, CDR1 is ENHRY and CDR2 is SYGVKD. CDR3 DNA: TGTGCCACTAACAGCGGGCAAGAGACCCAGTACTTC. Translating it yields CATNSGQETQYF.

There are a few counts of this clonotype. The chain couples TRBV20-1 to TRBJ2-1; possibly TRBD1 for D (5 bases). Germline assignment: CDR1 DFQATT and CDR2 SNEGSKA (reference sequence). Trimming pared 4 bases from V and 8 bases from J, leaving 12 bases between. The CDR3 consists of 12 residues. The CDR3 sequence is CSATIDSHEQFF. The CDR3 DNA follows: TGCAGTGCTACCATTGACAGTCATGAGCAGTTCTTC.

The gene calls are TRBV20-1 and TRBJ2-7; weak D call: TRBD2 (6 bases). The length of the CDR3 is 12 residues. From germline, CDR1 is DFQATT and CDR2 SNEGSKA (reference sequence). Trimming left V 4 bases short and J 7 bases short, with 14 bases between. CDR3 amino acids: CSATGAREEQYF. For the CDR3, the DNA is TGCAGTGCTACGGGAGCCAGGGAGGAGCAGTACTTC.

A remark on this clonotype: Given the absence of the conserved phenylalanine or tryptophan at the CDR3 end, a read error is likely. Because the CDR3's place on the DNA is in doubt, the DNA is left out and the CDR3 is given as listed by TCRdb. The chain uses TRBV5-6 and TRBJ2-7; the table's D gene call, TRBD2, was not cross checked with the DNA. Germline loops: CDR1 SGHDT, CDR2 YYEEEE. The CDR3 sequence runs 9 residues, both termini included. CDR3: CASSWTSPY.

The table lists this clonotype with a few counts. This sequence joins TRBV12-3 or TRBV12-4 and TRBJ2-1; the match to TRBD2 covers 7 bases. The V segment lost 1 base and the J segment 13 bases; nucleotides outside the gene matches: 1. The CDR3 is 11 residues long. Here the CDR3 DNA reads TGTGCCAGCAGTTTAGGGGGGGGACAGTTCTTC. Translated, it gives CASSLGGGQFF.

This clonotype appeared many times. The rearrangement joins TRBV5-1 to TRBJ2-7, with 8 bases that match TRBD1. The V segment lost 4 bases and the J segment 2 bases; nucleotides outside the gene matches: 5. From germline, CDR1 is SGHRS and CDR2 YFSETQ. The CDR3 has 14 amino acids. Here the CDR3 reads CASSRGTGTYEQYF. The DNA for the CDR3 is TGCGCCAGCAGCCGGGGGACAGGAACCTACGAGCAGTACTTC.

The rearrangement links TRBV7-9 to TRBJ1-6, with no clear D. Trimming removed 5 bases at V and 7 bases at J, with 9 bases between. This CDR3 region has 13 residues. The germline gives CDR1 SEHNR, CDR2 FQNEAQ (reference sequence). Written as DNA, the CDR3 is TGTGCCAGCAGCGGGGAAGGGAATTCACCCCTCCACTTT. It is translated as CASSGEGNSPLHF.

This clonotype was seen a few times. The chain couples TRBV3-1 to TRBJ2-1; 10 bases are shared with TRBD2. This CDR3 comprises 21 residues. CDR1 and CDR2 (germline): LGHDT, YNNKEL (reference sequence). The trim removed 0 bases at V and 3 bases at J, leaving 17 bases unmatched. The CDR3 is CASSQDRGLADRGPLYNEQFF. The CDR3 nucleotides are TGTGCCAGCAGCCAAGATCGTGGACTAGCGGATCGGGGACCTCTCTACAATGAGCAGTTCTTC.

This clonotype was observed at least ten times. This chain connects TRBV7-9 to TRBJ2-7, with 7 bases aligning to TRBD2. The J segment lost 3 bases and the V segment lost 5 bases, leaving 1 base of the junction unmatched. Germline CDR1 reads SEHNR; CDR2 reads FQNEAQ (reference sequence). This CDR3 spans 12 amino acids. CDR3 nucleotide sequence: TGTGCCAGCAGCGGCGGGGGCTACGAGCAGTACTTC. It translates to CASSGGGYEQYF.

The V gene is TRBV5-1, the J gene TRBJ2-5, with TRBD2 identical over 11 bases. CDR1 and CDR2 (germline): SGHRS, YFSETQ. With 4 bases clipped from V and 5 bases from J, the junction kept 7 bases outside the gene matches. The CDR3 runs to 15 residues. CDR3: CASSPTSGRLETQYF. CDR3 DNA: TGCGCCAGCAGCCCCACTAGCGGGAGATTGGAGACCCAGTACTTC.

V and J are TRBV19 and TRBJ2-7; D is possibly TRBD1 (6 bases). V was pared by 10 bases and J by 2 bases, with 15 bases between. Germline V gene sequence: CDR1 LNHDA, CDR2 SQIVND (reference sequence). The CDR3 length is 13 residues. The DNA of the CDR3 is TGTGCCACCTCGGACAGCCTTACCTACGAGCAGTACTTC. Its translation is CATSDSLTYEQYF.

This clonotype was counted many times. The genes are TRBV4-2 and TRBJ2-1, with TRBD2 matching over 14 bases. Germline lookup yields CDR1 LGHNA and CDR2 YNFKEQ. CDR3 length: 20 residues. The J segment lost 9 bases and the V segment lost 4 bases, leaving 20 bases of the junction unmatched. The CDR3 loop reads CASSPKTSGRELGGGVEQFF. The CDR3, as DNA: TGTGCCAGCAGCCCGAAGACTAGCGGGAGGGAACTGGGCGGGGGTGTTGAGCAGTTCTTC.

Only a few counts were recorded for this clonotype. This chain joins TRBV5-1 and TRBJ2-5, with D tentatively TRBD2 (6 bases). The CDR3 loop spans 14 amino acids. Germline lookup yields CDR1 SGHRS and CDR2 YFSETQ. V lost 5 bases to trimming and J lost 1 base, with 12 bases between them. The CDR3 region is CASSAGSGQETQYF. The CDR3 bases are TGCGCCAGCAGTGCGGGGTCGGGCCAAGAGACCCAGTACTTC.

The rearrangement joins TRBV7-2 to TRBJ2-1, with 8 positions matching TRBD2. Per the germline V gene, CDR1 is SGHTA and CDR2 is FQGNSA. Unmatched junction bases numbered 9, after V lost 5 bases and J lost 9 bases. This CDR3 region has 14 residues. The CDR3 coding sequence is TGTGCCAGCAGCCACGGACTAGCCCCCCTTGAGCAGTTCTTC. It is translated as CASSHGLAPLEQFF.

The rearrangement links TRBV5-4 to TRBJ2-7, with 12 bases lining up with TRBD1. V was clipped by 4 bases and J by 5 bases; unmatched bases: 10. CDR3 size: 16 residues. CDR1 is SGHNT, CDR2 YYREEE, per germline (reference sequence). The CDR3: CASSPIAGTGGNEQYF. The CDR3 coding sequence is TGTGCCAGCAGCCCCATAGCCGGGACAGGGGGCAACGAGCAGTACTTC.

Many counts were recorded for this clonotype. The chain links TRBV18 to TRBJ2-3; D remains unclear. Germline-derived CDR1 and CDR2 are KGHSH and LQKENI. The CDR3 totals 12 residues. V gave up 8 bases and J gave up 6 bases, with 12 bases separating them. The CDR3 region has the DNA TGTGCCAGCGCCCGATCCGGGGATACGCAGTATTTT. Its protein is CASARSGDTQYF.

The rearrangement links TRBV18 to TRBJ1-1; the D gene is possibly TRBD1 (5 bases). Germline V gives CDR1 KGHSH, CDR2 LQKENI. The CDR3 is made up of 14 amino acids. Trimming cost V 4 bases and J 4 bases, with 13 bases left between them. The CDR3 DNA sequence: TGTGCCAGCTCACAAGGGGTTGCCGGCACTGAAGCTTTCTTT. Translation: CASSQGVAGTEAFF.

This clonotype was counted once. At one end, the junction sequence differs from germline, possibly due to a read error. V and J are TRBV20-1 and TRBJ2-2; 13 bases are a match to TRBD2. Germline CDR1 DFQATT, CDR2 SNEGSKA (reference sequence). The CDR3 extends over 16 amino acids. The CDR3 loop is CCALLAGGPGTGELFF. Here the CDR3 DNA reads TGCTGTGCTTTACTAGCGGGAGGGCCGGGCACCGGGGAGCTGTTTTTT.

This clonotype turned up a few times. The rearrangement links TRBV29-1 to TRBJ1-2, with D unresolved. Germline CDR1 SQVTM, CDR2 ANQGSEA. Trimming stripped 7 bases from V and 7 bases from J, with 13 bases between. The CDR3 is made up of 11 amino acids. CDR3: CSAYTGFGYTF. CDR3 coding DNA: TGCAGCGCCTACACGGGGTTTGGCTACACCTTC.

This chain links TRBV12-3 or TRBV12-4 with TRBJ2-5; D possibly uses TRBD1 or TRBD2 (5 bases each). Trimming removed 4 bases from V and 5 bases from J, with 14 bases in between. The CDR3 covers 14 residues. The CDR3 spells CASSYPGPLETQYF. For the CDR3, the DNA is TGTGCCAGCAGTTATCCGGGACCCTTGGAGACCCAGTACTTC.

The chain uses TRBV21-1 and TRBJ2-3. TRBV21-1 is a pseudogene locus. The CDR3 has 14 residues. The CDR3 DNA follows: TGTGCCAGCAGGGAGATAACGGAGCCAGATACGCAGTATTTT. Protein: CASREITEPDTQYF.

This clonotype was detected only a few times. The V and J genes are TRBV30 and TRBJ2-3; the D gene is possibly TRBD1 (6 bases). In germline, CDR1 is GTSNPN, CDR2 SVGIG (reference sequence). Trimming stripped 2 bases from V and 5 bases from J, with 17 bases between. The CDR3 has 15 amino acids. CDR3 DNA: TGTGCCTGGAGTTTTGGGGGCCCTATTGGAGATACGCAGTATTTT. Residues: CAWSFGGPIGDTQYF.